Detailed here is one T cell receptor (beta chain). Its binding antigen is unknown. Qualities for individual bases were not recorded, and no much larger clone is one base off. Genomic DNA was extracted from sorted cells using the Qiagen DNeasy Kit. TCR beta chain deep sequencing was performed on the immunoSEQ platform. In the authors' own workflow: Repertoire data analysis was performed with the immunoSEQ Analyzer software. TCRdb holds this immuneACCESS table with in-frame rearrangements only. Some clones are missing; in checked studies, unresolved V genes explain under half, and the rest has no known cause. Clone size and the V and J calls come from that table; the DNA yielded D and trimming. The sample table shows some 15,000 clones, and 80% to 85% are seen once. 32% of the sample comes from the top ten. The treatment or condition label, as the study defines it: AdE1-LMPpoly-expanded autologous EBV-specific T-cell therapy followed by anti-PD-1 nivolumab.

Inclusive of the bounding cysteine and phenylalanine, the CDR3 is 15 residues long. CDR3 DNA is the only sequence kept; it has 45 bases, read in frame from the first base. Via the germline V gene (reference sequence), CDR1 is LNHNV and CDR2 YYDKDF. The V end loses 6 bases and the J end loses 7 bases, and a stretch of 16 bases separates them. This sample stems from a study of EBV T-cell therapy then PD-1 blockade in nasopharyngeal carcinoma (dated by TCRdb to the early 2020s). The sample consisted of CD8+ T cells from blood, taken at roughly day 97 from a patient whose treatment included autologous EBV-specific T cells and nivolumab. The V gene is TRBV15 and the J gene is TRBJ1-6; TRBD1 could be the D gene, as 6 bases match. The TCR was taken from a man aged 35 to 55 with nasopharyngeal carcinoma. The CDR3 amino acid sequence is: CATRASQGSNSPLHF. Read as DNA, the sequence is TGTGCCACCAGAGCATCTCAGGGGTCCAATTCACCCCTCCACTTT. Beyond the CDR3, the reference TRBV15 and TRBJ1-6 genes provide the residues; the full variable domain reads: DAMVIQNPRYQVTQFGKPVTLSCSQTLNHNVMYWYQQKSSQAPKLLFHYYDKDFNNEADTPDNFQSRRPNTSFCFLDIRSPGLGDTAMYLCATRASQGSNSPLHFGNGTRLTVT.